The clone carrying this T cell receptor beta chain has just a few counts. Its antigen is currently unknown. The germline gives CDR1 MDHEN, CDR2 SYDVKM. The CDR3 consists of 15 residues. Trimming took off 1 base at V and 8 bases at J, with 15 bases between the two ends. Some clones are missing from TCRdb's copy, which holds only in-frame ones; the method was immunoSEQ multiplex PCR. The sample contains some 200,000 clones, over 65% of which appear only once. The sample is drawn from a study of cytotoxic CD8 clonotypes in ibrutinib-treated CLL. Study at large: The subjects consisted of 11 relapsed/refractory and roughly 15 treatment-naive individuals, with about 17 IGHV unmutated. Study-wide results and limits: Public clonotypes occurred uncommonly; on treatment, they contracted or remained stable. The clonality went up when patients responded to ibrutinib and dropped back toward baseline at progression. In comparison with age-matched healthy donors, baseline clonality was higher and tracked circulating CD8+ T-cell counts.

Sequenced material: PBMCs, taken after 12 months of ibrutinib treatment. The chain combines TRBV28 with TRBJ2-1; D is undetermined. This clonotype was obtained from a human donor with chronic lymphocytic leukemia. Here the CDR3 reads CASSLLSLMTDEQFF. In nucleotides, the CDR3 is TGTGCCAGCAGTTTATTGTCTCTTATGACTGATGAGCAGTTCTTC.